These 27 T cell receptor beta chains originate from one sample sequenced in a study of blood T cell repertoires in COVID-19. Here immunoSEQ multiplex PCR was the method, and the copy in TCRdb shows in-frame clones only, minus some. The profile shows 120,000 or so clones, around four fifths of them singletons. Sequenced material: peripheral blood. The origin of the receptors is a human donor in a cohort sampled during active COVID-19.

Only a few counts were recorded for this clone. The rearrangement uses TRBV9 and TRBJ2-7; no clear D. Germline CDR1 SGDLS, CDR2 YYNGEE. Trimming pared 0 bases from V and 4 bases from J, leaving 11 bases between. The CDR3 length is 14 residues. DNA for the CDR3: TGTGCCAGCAGCGTAGCCGGAGAGGTTTACGAGCAGTACTTC. This codes for CASSVAGEVYEQYF.

The chain couples TRBV28 to TRBJ2-1; D unclear. Germline CDR1 is MDHEN and CDR2 is SYDVKM. V gave up 4 bases and J gave up 10 bases, with 20 bases separating them. The CDR3 spans 15 residues. The CDR3 loop reads CASSSPMNRNREQFF. CDR3 DNA sequence: TGTGCCAGCAGTTCCCCTATGAACCGCAATCGGGAGCAGTTCTTC. The variable domain in full, with the rest retrieved from reference TRBV28 and TRBJ2-1, is DVKVTQSSRYLVKRTGEKVFLECVQDMDHENMFWYRQDPGLGLRLIYFSYDVKMKEKGDIPEGYSVSREKKERFSLILESASTNQTSMYLCASSSPMNRNREQFFGPGTRLTVL.

The J gene is TRBJ2-7, the V gene TRBV2, with 9 bases fitting TRBD1. The V gene end was trimmed by 6 bases and the J gene end by 7 bases; junction bases not matched to a gene: 13. Per germline, CDR1 SNHLY and CDR2 FYNNEI. The CDR3 has 15 residues. In nucleotides, the CDR3 is TGTGCCAGCAGCTCTCACAGGGGGCAGAATGTTGAGCAGTACTTC. Its translation is CASSSHRGQNVEQYF.

The chain employs TRBV3-1 (or the pseudogene TRBV3-2) and TRBJ1-2, with 8 positions matching TRBD1. The germline gives CDR1 LGHDT, CDR2 YNNKEL (reference sequence). With 4 bases clipped from V and 1 base from J, the junction kept 2 bases outside the gene matches. This CDR3 region has 14 residues. The CDR3 here is CASSPGQVNYGYTF. The CDR3 DNA sequence: TGTGCCAGCAGCCCGGGACAGGTTAACTATGGCTACACCTTC.

V usage is TRBV30 and J usage is TRBJ1-5, with no clear D. Germline V CDR1 and CDR2: GTSNPN, SVGIG (reference sequence). The length of the CDR3 is 13 residues. V lost 5 bases and J lost 0, with 8 bases in between. The chain's CDR3 is CAWARDSNQPQHF. The CDR3 region has the DNA TGTGCCTGGGCGCGGGATAGCAATCAGCCCCAGCATTTT.

The chain employs TRBV30 and TRBJ1-1; 7 nucleotides match TRBD1. The CDR3 length is 14 residues. The germline V gene encodes CDR1 GTSNPN and CDR2 SVGIG (reference sequence). Losses at the gene ends were 4 bases for V and 3 bases for J; bases not matched to a gene: 8. The CDR3, as DNA: TGTGCCTGGATTCGGACAGGCGGGGACACTGAAGCTTTCTTT. This encodes CAWIRTGGDTEAFF.

This chain links TRBV7-3 with TRBJ2-7; D is possibly TRBD1 (6 bases). V was trimmed by 5 bases and J by 4 bases, leaving 15 bases between them. Germline V gene data show CDR1 as SGHTA and CDR2 as FQGTGA. The CDR3 consists of 14 residues. The CDR3, as DNA: TGTGCCAGCAGCCCAGACAGGACAACTTACGAGCAGTACTTC. As protein: CASSPDRTTYEQYF.

The genes are TRBV7-2 and TRBJ1-1; 7 positions agree with TRBD1. V shed 6 bases, J shed 5 bases, and the junction held 12 bases outside the gene matches. The V gene's germline CDR1 is SGHTA and CDR2 FQGNSA. The CDR3 spans 15 residues. The CDR3 reads CASSRDSSERTEAFF. CDR3 in DNA: TGTGCCAGCAGTCGGGACAGTTCTGAGCGAACTGAAGCTTTCTTT. Variable domain in full (rest from reference TRBV7-2 and TRBJ1-1): GAGVSQSPSNKVTEKGKDVELRCDPISGHTALYWYRQSLGQGLEFLIYFQGNSAPDKSGLPSDRFSAERTGGSVSTLTIQRTQQEDSAVYLCASSRDSSERTEAFFGQGTRLTVV.

The gene calls are TRBV6-5 and TRBJ1-5, with D maybe TRBD1 (5 bases). CDR3 length equals 12 residues. Trimming took 6 bases from V and 9 from J, leaving 12 bases between them. The germline gives CDR1 MNHEY, CDR2 SVGAGI. CDR3 sequence reads: CASSRIGGPQHF. The DNA for the CDR3 is TGTGCCAGCAGCCGAATCGGGGGGCCCCAGCATTTT.

J is TRBJ2-5 and V is TRBV9, with TRBD1 matching over 11 bases. The CDR3 has 15 amino acids. V lost 4 bases to trimming and J lost 5 bases; unmatched junction nucleotides: 7. Germline lookup yields CDR1 SGDLS and CDR2 YYNGEE. The CDR3 region is CASSRGQGARETQYF. Here the CDR3 DNA reads TGTGCCAGCAGCAGAGGACAGGGGGCGCGGGAGACCCAGTACTTC.

This sequence joins TRBV7-6 and TRBJ2-1, with D possibly being TRBD2 (7 bases). V gave up 2 bases and J gave up 4 bases, with 15 bases separating them. This CDR3 contains 16 residues. The V gene's germline CDR1 is SGHVS and CDR2 FNYEAQ. This CDR3 is CASSLRWEGGYNEQFF. In DNA form, the CDR3 reads TGTGCCAGCAGCTTACGTTGGGAGGGGGGATACAATGAGCAGTTCTTC.

The rearrangement uses TRBV7-8 and TRBJ1-1, with 8 bases lining up with TRBD1. CDR3 length: 15 residues. The V segment lost 5 bases and the J segment 1 base; nucleotides outside the gene matches: 6. Looked up from germline, CDR1 is SGHVS and CDR2 is FQNEAQ. As DNA, the CDR3 is TGTGCCAGCAGCCGACCCGACAGGGGGAACACTGAAGCTTTCTTT. Translation gives CASSRPDRGNTEAFF. Full variable domain (outside the CDR3, taken from reference TRBV7-8 and TRBJ1-1): GAGVSQSPRYKVAKRGQDVALRCDPISGHVSLFWYQQALGQGPEFLTYFQNEAQLDKSGLPSDRFFAERPEGSVSTLKIQRTQQEDSAVYLCASSRPDRGNTEAFFGQGTRLTVV.

V gene TRBV19 combines with J gene TRBJ1-4; D uncertain. Germline-derived CDR1 and CDR2 are LNHDA and SQIVND (reference sequence). The CDR3 loop spans 13 amino acids. V dropped 4 bases and J dropped 12 bases, with 15 bases sitting between them. The CDR3 DNA reads TGTGCCAGTAGTAGAACCTCACAGTGGGAACTGTTTTTT. Translating gives CASSRTSQWELFF. Complete variable domain (other parts from reference TRBV19 and TRBJ1-4): DGGITQSPKYLFRKEGQNVTLSCEQNLNHDAMYWYRQDPGQGLRLIYYSQIVNDFQKGDIAEGYSVSREKKESFPLTVTSAQKNPTAFYLCASSRTSQWELFFGSGTQLSVL.

This sequence joins TRBV9 and TRBJ2-7, with TRBD2 matching 8 bases. The junction had 4 bases not matched to a gene; V was cut back by 0 bases and J by 2 bases. Germline CDR1 SGDLS, CDR2 YYNGEE. This CDR3 spans 15 amino acids. CDR3 coding DNA: TGTGCCAGCAGCGTAGCTGCTAGCGGGCCCTACGAGCAGTACTTC. Encoded protein: CASSVAASGPYEQYF. Filled out from reference TRBV9 and TRBJ2-7, the complete variable domain reads DSGVTQTPKHLITATGQRVTLRCSPRSGDLSVYWYQQSLDQGLQFLIQYYNGEERAKGNILERFSAQQFPDLHSELNLSSLELGDSALYFCASSVAASGPYEQYFGPGTRLTVT.

Written as DNA, the CDR3 is TGTGCCAGCAGCCCTAGCGGGGCGGCAGATACGCAGTATTTT. Protein sequence: CASSPSGAADTQYF. This sequence joins TRBV6-4 and TRBJ2-3; the match to TRBD2 covers 9 bases. The CDR3 is made up of 14 amino acids. Looked up from germline, CDR1 is MRHNA and CDR2 is SNTAGT. V was clipped by 6 bases and J by 4 bases; unmatched bases: 5.

The CDR3 DNA reads TGTGCCAGCAGCCTTCAGGGTGTCGTCGGTGAAAAACTGTTTTTT. This sequence encodes CASSLQGVVGEKLFF. The rearrangement joins TRBV7-2 to TRBJ1-4; D possibly corresponds to TRBD1 (5 bases). The CDR3 is 15 residues long. Germline CDR1 and CDR2: SGHTA and FQGNSA. V dropped 5 bases and J dropped 7 bases, with 17 bases sitting between them.

The V and J genes are TRBV7-9 and TRBJ2-3; weak D call: TRBD2 (6 bases). The CDR3 spans 11 residues. V shed 2 bases and J shed 13 bases, with 10 bases lying between them. Germline assignment: CDR1 SEHNR and CDR2 FQNEAQ (reference sequence). The CDR3 DNA reads as TGTGCCAGCAGCTTAAGAGGGGAGGAGTATTTT. This sequence encodes CASSLRGEEYF.

The CDR3 protein is CASSYLDQPQHF. For the CDR3, the DNA is TGTGCCAGCAGCTATCTCGATCAGCCCCAGCATTTT. This chain links TRBV5-4 with TRBJ1-5; D remains unclear. Germline-derived CDR1 and CDR2 are SGHNT and YYREEE (reference sequence). The CDR3 has 12 residues. Trimming took off 3 bases at V and 5 bases at J, with 6 bases between the two ends.

The chain is built from TRBV10-3 and TRBJ2-6, with D perhaps TRBD2 (6 bases). Trimming took off 8 bases at V and 1 base at J, with 6 bases between the two ends. Germline CDR1 and CDR2: ENHRY and SYGVKD. The CDR3 is 13 residues long. The CDR3 DNA reads as TGTGCCATCCGGGGGTCTGGGGCCAACGTCCTGACTTTC. It specifies CAIRGSGANVLTF.

The rearrangement links TRBV18 to TRBJ2-1; 8 nucleotides align to TRBD2. Trimming at V came to 3 bases and at J to 6 bases, leaving 10 bases not matched to a gene. CDR1 KGHSH and CDR2 LQKENI come from the germline V gene. There are 16 residues in the CDR3. The CDR3 here is CASSPAGGAGINEQFF. Written as DNA, the CDR3 is TGTGCCAGCTCACCCGCGGGAGGAGCGGGGATCAATGAGCAGTTCTTC.

This clone was seen ten or more times. The chain combines TRBV20-1 with TRBJ1-1, with D unclear. The germline V and J ends were trimmed by 2 bases and 4 bases, with 5 bases remaining between them. This CDR3 comprises 11 residues. Per germline, CDR1 DFQATT and CDR2 SNEGSKA (reference sequence). CDR3 residues: CSARLLTEAFF. The CDR3 region has the DNA TGCAGTGCTAGACTTCTCACTGAAGCTTTCTTT.

The rearrangement links TRBV6-2 or TRBV6-3 to TRBJ2-3; possible D gene TRBD2, 6 bases. This CDR3 contains 16 residues. The ends were cut back, 2 bases at V and 5 bases at J, with 17 bases in the middle. The V gene's germline CDR1 is MNHEY and CDR2 SVGEGT. CDR3: CASSYAGLQYGDTQYF. CDR3 coding DNA: TGTGCCAGCAGTTACGCCGGACTACAATACGGAGATACGCAGTATTTT.

The V and J genes are TRBV5-4 and TRBJ2-1; D may be TRBD2 (6 bases). This CDR3 region has 11 residues. Germline CDR1 and CDR2: SGHNT and YYREEE (reference sequence). V gave up 4 bases and J gave up 11 bases, with 10 bases separating them. The CDR3 sequence: CASSRGTQQFF. For the CDR3, the DNA is TGTGCCAGCAGCCGCGGGACTCAGCAGTTCTTC.

The chain has TRBV9 and TRBJ2-1; the match to TRBD2 covers 11 bases. The germline V gene has CDR1 SGDLS and CDR2 YYNGEE. This CDR3 region has 15 residues. J lost 3 bases, V lost 5 bases, and 4 bases had no gene match. The CDR3 loop is CASSSLAGDYNEQFF. CDR3 in DNA: TGTGCCAGCAGTTCACTAGCGGGGGACTACAATGAGCAGTTCTTC.

The genes are TRBV7-2 and TRBJ2-3; D is possibly TRBD2 (5 bases). V was trimmed by 5 bases and J by 6 bases, leaving 18 bases between them. This CDR3 region has 15 residues. Germline CDR1 reads SGHTA; CDR2 reads FQGNSA. Here the CDR3 reads CASSPRASTRDTQYF. In nucleotides, the CDR3 is TGTGCCAGCAGCCCGCGGGCCTCCACAAGGGATACGCAGTATTTT.

This clone was observed a handful of times. J is TRBJ1-2 and V is TRBV27; D may be TRBD1 (6 bases). Per germline, CDR1 MNHEY and CDR2 SMNVEV (reference sequence). This CDR3 comprises 14 residues. The V and J ends lost 0 bases and 2 bases respectively, with 7 bases between them. The CDR3 nucleotides read TGTGCCAGCAGTTTATCTAGGGGGAACTATGGCTACACCTTC. Its translation: CASSLSRGNYGYTF.

This chain connects TRBV7-7 to TRBJ2-3, with no clear D. With 2 bases removed from V and 4 bases from J, the gap between germline ends came to 10 bases. This CDR3 contains 14 residues. Germline assignment: CDR1 SSHAT and CDR2 FNYEAQ (reference sequence). Written as DNA, the CDR3 is TGTGCCAGCAGCTTAACGGTAGCAGCAGATACGCAGTATTTT. Residues: CASSLTVAADTQYF.